The 4 T cell receptor beta chains presented below share a single source sample, sequenced in a study of regulatory T cells in long-lasting Graves disease (dated by TCRdb to the early 2020s). The method was multiplex PCR. TCRdb names Illumina HiSeq 4000 as the instrument used. To build TCR beta libraries, CDR3 regions were amplified by Arm-PCR using iRepertoire HTBI primers. TCRdb reworked the public reads: Q25 trimming with fastp, MiXCR clone assembly, productive beta chains retained. Rows are combined by CDR3 protein, so each entry shows the most common genes and DNA. The sample has some 340,000 distinct CDR3 sequences on record, 12% of them singletons. Jointly, the top ten make up under 20% of the sample. In the paper's terms, the time point label means: newly diagnosed GD, antithyroid drugs for less than 3 months. For both TCR sequencing and RNA sequencing, RNA was extracted from PBMCs in TRIzol.

The data were also submitted as part of a second study, on T cells in Graves' hyperthyroidism and ophthalmopathy.

The sequencing here drew on peripheral blood mononuclear cells (PBMCs), taken at new diagnosis, from a patient treated with antithyroid drugs. The receptors here all came from a woman aged 18-29 years with Graves disease. Donor details come from another sample of the same person, matched by shared clones.

The sample holds a few counts of this clonotype. The rearrangement links TRBV15 to TRBJ1-1; D unresolved. The CDR3 loop spans 14 amino acids. Deletions cut 5 bases from V and 0 bases from J, with 10 bases between. Germline CDR1 is LNHNV and CDR2 is YYDKDF (reference sequence). The CDR3 DNA is TGTGCCACCAGCGTTGGATTTTTGAACACTGAAGCTTTCTTT. Translated, it gives CATSVGFLNTEAFF.

This clonotype has a count of ten or more. The chain carries TRBV7-8 and TRBJ2-3, with a weak D call TRBD2 (6 bases). Germline CDR1 reads SGHVS; CDR2 reads FQNEAQ. Between the trimmed V and J ends, which lost 8 bases and 8 bases, there was a span of 29 bases. This CDR3 has 17 residues. The CDR3 protein is CASDASRDVFGGITQYF. CDR3 in DNA: TGTGCCAGCGACGCCAGCAGAGACGTGTTTGGGGGGATTACGCAGTATTTT.

As concerns this clonotype: Possible read error: a much larger clone is one base away. The V and J genes are TRBV5-5 and TRBJ1-5; possibly TRBD1 for D (6 bases). This CDR3 has 15 amino acids. The germline CDR1 and CDR2 sequences are SGHKS and YYEKEE (reference sequence). CDR3: CASSLSQGSNQPRHF. The CDR3 region has the DNA TGTGCCAGCAGCTTAAGTCAGGGGAGTAATCAGCCCCGGCATTTT.

The chain recombines TRBV6-5 with TRBJ2-3; D ambiguous. The germline gives CDR1 MNHEY, CDR2 SVGAGI. The V and J ends lost 0 bases and 0 bases respectively, with 7 bases between them. The CDR3 length is 15 residues. CDR3 residues: CASSYSAGSTDTQYF. The CDR3 coding sequence is TGTGCCAGCAGTTACTCGGCAGGCAGCACAGATACGCAGTATTTT.